This passage covers 3 T cell receptor beta chains from one sample sequenced in a study of early T cells in non-severe SARS-CoV-2 infection (dated by TCRdb to 2020 to 2022). The library was made by 5' RACE. TCRdb shows the sequencer as NextSeq 500. TCRdb's own reprocessing of the public reads used fastp at Q25 and MiXCR and kept productive beta chains. Rows with a matching CDR3 protein are joined into one entry that keeps the most common DNA and genes. This sample comprises around 50,000 distinct CDR3 sequences, roughly 12% of them detected only once. The ten biggest clones cover about 8.9% of the sample. The sample consisted of whole blood. The receptors were gathered from an adult who was a healthcare worker with PCR-confirmed SARS-CoV-2 infection or an uninfected control (not recorded which).

In its sample, this clonotype was seen many times. The CDR3: CSAKTERNYGYTF. CDR3 bases: TGCAGTGCTAAGACAGAGCGTAACTATGGCTACACCTTC. The V gene is TRBV20-1, the J gene TRBJ1-2; D might be TRBD1 (5 bases). CDR3 length: 13 amino acids. Germline CDR1 reads DFQATT; CDR2 reads SNEGSKA (reference sequence). V was clipped by 4 bases and J by 1 base, with 10 bases between them.

V and J are TRBV28 and TRBJ1-6, with 8 bases aligning to TRBD1. J gave up 7 bases and V 10 bases, and 9 bases lay outside the gene matches. Germline CDR1 and CDR2: MDHEN and SYDVKM. The CDR3 has 14 residues. Here the CDR3 reads CATEYTGGNSPLHF. CDR3 DNA: TGTGCCACCGAGTATACAGGGGGAAATTCACCCCTCCACTTT.

The rearrangement links TRBV5-1 to TRBJ2-7; D not certain. The germline gives CDR1 SGHRS, CDR2 YFSETQ. Deletions cut 2 bases from V and 8 bases from J, with 17 bases between. The CDR3 runs to 14 residues. CDR3 sequence (DNA): TGCGCCAGCAGCTTAACCATCGGGTCTATCAAGCAGTACTTC. Translating it yields CASSLTIGSIKQYF.